Sequencing of this TCR beta chain was carried out in a study of OX40 agonist ivuxolimab in advanced cancers. Looking at the study overall: Ivuxolimab was an agonistic, fully human IgG2 monoclonal antibody directed against OX40 (CD134), a costimulatory receptor. Intravenous ivuxolimab was administered to patients every 2 weeks at six dose levels: 0.01, 0.1, 0.3, 1.5, 3 and 10 mg/kg. Among the roughly 52 dose-escalation patients, some 20 had hepatocellular carcinoma, approximately 15 melanoma, 9 renal cell carcinoma and 9 head and neck cancer. A male proportion of around 80% and a mean age of 60 years, ranging from 23 to 79, were recorded for the dose-escalation cohort. Patients were allowed to have had prior anti-PD-1, anti-PD-L1 or anti-CTLA-4 therapy, and around 40% of the dose-escalation patients had previously received checkpoint inhibitors. Three dose-escalation patients achieved partial responses, one with hepatocellular carcinoma and two with cutaneous melanoma. Peripheral TCRbeta sequencing was intended to test whether TCR sequence diversity was altered and clonal T-cell expansion was caused by ivuxolimab. The paper describes the monotherapy dose-escalation part (N = 52 patients) of the phase I trial of ivuxolimab.

Overall study outcomes, separate from this receptor: After ivuxolimab, CD8+ T cells had more expanded clones than CD4+ T cells on average. The antigen specificity of the clonally expanded peripheral T cells was not determined. In the 0.1-3.0 mg/kg groups, partial responders were among the patients with the lowest normalized peripheral clonal expansion, particularly in CD8+ T cells. Low levels of normalized T-cell clonal expansion were also seen in some patients who did not respond. At doses of 0.1 to 3.0 mg/kg, clonal expansion of both CD4+ and CD8+ T cells in blood was seen between baseline and week 6.

To sequence the TCRbeta CDR3 region, genomic DNA was isolated from the sorted cells. The immunoSEQ Assay was used for sequencing of TCRbeta CDR3 regions. TCRdb limited this immuneACCESS table to in-frame rearrangements with V and J called. A share of clones is missing; checked studies link under half to unresolved V genes, and the rest is unexplained. The sample data list tens of thousands of clones, and approximately 78% of these were observed just once. 0.6% to 0.8% of the sample is taken by the ten largest. The CDR3 measures 15 amino acids from cysteine to phenylalanine. Just CDR3 DNA is preserved here, 45 bases in frame from base 1. Here V drops 5 bases and J drops 4 bases, and the junction holds 8 bases not matched to any gene. CDR1 is given as MDHEN and CDR2 as SYDVKM, both from the germline V gene. This clone was detected a few times. What antigen it recognizes has not been identified. No base quality values were provided; no much bigger clone lies one nucleotide off.

Patients with a history of autoimmune disease or receiving systemic immunosuppression were excluded from the trial. Peripheral blood for TCR sequencing was drawn from every dose cohort at baseline, at cycle 4 day 1 and at cycle 7 day 1. The samples were drawn from a first-in-human, open-label, multicenter phase I dose-escalation trial of ivuxolimab. The trial enrolled adults with locally advanced or metastatic head and neck squamous cell, hepatocellular, melanoma or renal cell carcinoma. CD4+ and CD8+ T cells were sorted separately from peripheral blood before TCR sequencing. The V gene is TRBV28 and the J gene is TRBJ2-5; TRBD2 agrees with 9 junctional bases. The sequence was obtained from an adult with an advanced solid tumor such as melanoma, head and neck, liver or kidney cancer. Material: CD4+ or CD8+ T cells sorted from blood, obtained in a trial of the OX40 agonist ivuxolimab. The CDR3 reads CASSHRAGGAETQYF. The nucleotide sequence is TGTGCCAGCAGTCACCGGGCGGGGGGGGCAGAGACCCAGTACTTC.